Following are 18 T cell receptor beta chains from one sample sequenced in a study of blood T cell repertoires in COVID-19. TCRdb keeps only in-frame clones here, not all; method: immunoSEQ multiplex PCR. This sample carries roughly 18,000 clones, roughly 89% of them seen once, and the ten largest clones take more than 5.5%. Input material: peripheral blood. Every receptor here comes from a human donor in a cohort sampled during active COVID-19.

The CDR3 DNA follows: TGTGCCAGCTCACCTGGACAGGGCATATACTATGGCTACACCTTC. It codes for CASSPGQGIYYGYTF. The V call is TRBV18, the J call TRBJ1-2; 8 bases match TRBD1. The germline gives CDR1 KGHSH, CDR2 LQKENI. V dropped 3 bases and J dropped 3; count of bases not matched to a gene: 6. CDR3 size: 15 residues.

The chain carries TRBV19 and TRBJ1-4; D uncertain. V lost 7 bases, J lost 0 bases, and 12 bases lay in between. The germline CDR1 and CDR2 sequences are LNHDA and SQIVND (reference sequence). The CDR3 is 15 amino acids. The CDR3 nucleotides are TGTGCCAGTACCCGACGACAAACAACTAATGAAAAACTGTTTTTT. Protein product: CASTRRQTTNEKLFF.

The J gene is TRBJ1-2, the V gene TRBV11-2; TRBD1 agrees at 7 bases. Per the germline V gene, CDR1 is SGHAT and CDR2 is FQNNGV. Trimming took 5 bases from V and 4 from J; bases not matched to a gene: 4. The CDR3 sequence is 13 residues long. CDR3 coding DNA: TGTGCCAGCAGCCCAGCAGGGGGCTATGGCTACACCTTC. Amino acids: CASSPAGGYGYTF.

This chain links TRBV5-1 with TRBJ2-1; 12 nucleotides align to TRBD2. This CDR3 spans 16 amino acids. The germline V gene encodes CDR1 SGHRS and CDR2 YFSETQ. V was clipped by 3 bases and J by 2 bases; unmatched bases: 3. The CDR3 reads CASSSSGGAAYNEQFF. The CDR3 DNA reads TGCGCCAGCAGCTCTAGCGGGGGGGCCGCCTACAATGAGCAGTTCTTC.

The DNA of the CDR3 is TGTGCCAGCAGCTTAAGGCCCGGGAGGGTTGAGACCCAGTACTTC. Protein: CASSLRPGRVETQYF. This chain uses TRBV7-3 with TRBJ2-5, with 8 bases aligning to TRBD2. Germline CDR1 is SGHTA and CDR2 is FQGTGA. The CDR3 sequence is 15 residues long. The ends lost 1 base at V and 5 bases at J; junction bases unmatched: 6.

The gene calls are TRBV27 and TRBJ2-2; possibly TRBD1 for D (6 bases). Germline V gives CDR1 MNHEY, CDR2 SMNVEV (reference sequence). This CDR3 comprises 16 residues. V lost 3 bases and J lost 5, with 16 bases in between. CDR3 amino acids: CASSFWTAPRTGELFF. The DNA for the CDR3 is TGTGCCAGCAGTTTTTGGACAGCGCCTCGAACCGGGGAGCTGTTTTTT.

The CDR3 DNA reads TGCAGCGTGGGATACCTAGCGGCGTACACAGATACGCAGTATTTT. Its protein product is CSVGYLAAYTDTQYF. This chain connects TRBV29-1 to TRBJ2-3; the match to TRBD2 covers 7 bases. CDR1 and CDR2 from the germline V gene are SQVTM and ANQGSEA. The CDR3 spans 15 residues. V lost 6 bases, J lost 2 bases, and 11 bases stayed unmatched.

This chain joins TRBV30 and TRBJ1-4, with TRBD1 matching over 9 bases. The ends lost 0 bases at V and 6 bases at J; junction bases unmatched: 5. Looked up from germline, CDR1 is GTSNPN and CDR2 is SVGIG (reference sequence). The CDR3 consists of 15 residues. Written as DNA, the CDR3 is TGTGCCTGGAGTGTAAGGGGACAGGGAGATGAAAAACTGTTTTTT. Translation gives CAWSVRGQGDEKLFF.

This clone came up once. The chain is built from TRBV30 and TRBJ1-2; no firm D call. This CDR3 spans 13 amino acids. Germline loops: CDR1 GTSNPN, CDR2 SVGIG (reference sequence). The V and J ends lost 4 bases and 5 bases respectively, with 14 bases between them. The CDR3 protein is CAWKPAGHYGYTF. CDR3 DNA: TGTGCCTGGAAACCCGCAGGCCATTATGGCTACACCTTC.

This chain links TRBV30 with TRBJ2-2; no clear D. The germline V and J ends were trimmed by 5 bases and 2 bases, with 9 bases remaining between them. Germline V lookup: CDR1 GTSNPN, CDR2 SVGIG (reference sequence). This CDR3 has 13 amino acids. CDR3 in amino acids: CAWLDTNTGELFF. DNA of the CDR3: TGTGCCTGGCTAGATACCAACACCGGGGAGCTGTTTTTT.

The chain uses TRBV5-6 and TRBJ2-2, with D tentatively TRBD2 (6 bases). With 2 bases removed from V and 6 bases from J, the gap between germline ends came to 14 bases. Looked up from germline, CDR1 is SGHDT and CDR2 is YYEEEE. There are 15 residues in the CDR3. The CDR3 DNA reads as TGTGCCAGCAGCTTACCCGGGAGCCAACCCGGGGAGCTGTTTTTT. As protein: CASSLPGSQPGELFF.

The genes are TRBV15 and TRBJ2-3; 13 bases map to TRBD2. V shed 4 bases, J shed 4 bases, and the junction held 2 bases outside the gene matches. Germline loops: CDR1 LNHNV, CDR2 YYDKDF (reference sequence). This CDR3 has 15 amino acids. The CDR3 DNA reads as TGTGCCACCAGCATAGGACTAGCGGGAGCAGATACGCAGTATTTT. It encodes CATSIGLAGADTQYF.

This sequence joins TRBV5-1 and TRBJ2-7; TRBD2 matches 8 bases. V gave up 2 bases and J gave up 2 bases; unmatched junction bases: 3. The length of the CDR3 is 14 residues. Looked up from germline, CDR1 is SGHRS and CDR2 is YFSETQ. The CDR3 nucleotides are TGCGCCAGCAGCTTAGTAGCGGGGCCCTACGAGCAGTACTTC. Protein sequence: CASSLVAGPYEQYF.

The CDR3 spells CASTPPGKNTGELFF. CDR3 bases: TGTGCCAGCACCCCCCCAGGGAAGAACACCGGGGAGCTGTTTTTT. The chain combines TRBV5-4 with TRBJ2-2; perhaps TRBD1 as D (5 bases). Germline values: CDR1 SGHNT, CDR2 YYREEE (reference sequence). V dropped 6 bases and J dropped 1 base, with 13 bases sitting between them. The CDR3 consists of 15 residues.

This chain uses TRBV5-1 with TRBJ1-1; the match to TRBD1 covers 11 bases. The J segment lost 5 bases and the V segment lost 7 bases, leaving 13 bases of the junction unmatched. The CDR3 sequence is 16 residues long. Germline V CDR1 and CDR2: SGHRS, YFSETQ. CDR3 amino acids: CASEPGGTGGFTEAFF. As DNA, the CDR3 is TGCGCCAGCGAACCCGGTGGGACAGGGGGTTTTACTGAAGCTTTCTTT.

The chain recombines TRBV11-2 with TRBJ2-1; D is undetermined. V gave up 5 bases and J gave up 4 bases, with 21 bases separating them. Germline CDR1 reads SGHAT; CDR2 reads FQNNGV. The length of the CDR3 is 17 residues. The CDR3 DNA sequence: TGTGCCAGCAGCCCGTCGGCGGCTCGCTCTCTTTACAATGAGCAGTTCTTC. It codes for CASSPSAARSLYNEQFF.

Comments on this clone: At one end, the junction sequence differs from germline, possibly due to a read error. The chain links TRBV5-8 to TRBJ2-3, with D possibly being TRBD2 (5 bases). CDR1 SGHTS and CDR2 YDEGEE come from the germline V gene. CDR3 length equals 16 residues. The CDR3 spells CANSLVRGASTDTQYF. CDR3 nucleotide sequence: TGTGCCAACAGCTTGGTCCGGGGAGCTAGCACAGATACGCAGTATTTT.

V gene TRBV5-1 combines with J gene TRBJ2-7, with TRBD2 matching over 8 bases. Unmatched junction bases numbered 11, after V lost 0 bases and J lost 9 bases. In germline, CDR1 is SGHRS, CDR2 YFSETQ. This CDR3 has 15 amino acids. The CDR3 DNA reads as TGCGCCAGCAGCTTGGTCGAGCGGGGGCAGGGTGGGCAGTACTTC. Translated, it gives CASSLVERGQGGQYF.